This T cell receptor (beta chain) was sequenced in a study of T-cell memory formation after mild COVID-19. On this clonotype itself: The antigen remains unidentified. One end of the junction varies from germline; a read error may be responsible.

Constant-segment primers and 5'RACE yielded cDNA libraries for TCR alpha and TCR beta, each carrying sample barcodes and UMIs. TCRdb re-derived calls from the 5' RACE reads in MiXCR, one entry per CDR3 protein. The table includes under 250,000 distinct CDR3 sequences, roughly 9.4% detected once. Study findings and constraints: Confirmation was lacking for SARS-CoV-2 specificity of second-wave clones that peaked on day 37. Pre-infection memory held some responding clones, suggesting pre-existing cross-reactive T cells responded. There was a balanced CD4/CD8 profile in clones contracting day 15 to 85, and later expanders leaned CD4+.

This TCR was recovered from a man younger than 30 who had mild COVID-19 (a few samples of this study predate the infection). Cell type and time point are not known. Sequencing was carried out using PBMCs or a T cell subset sorted from them (not recorded which).

The DNA of the CDR3 is TGTGCTAGCAGCTTACGGGGGCAACGCGGGGAGCTGTTTTTT. Its protein is CASSLRGQRGELFF. J is TRBJ2-2 and V is TRBV7-7; D possibly uses TRBD1 or TRBD2 (6 bases each). Looked up from germline, CDR1 is SSHAT and CDR2 is FNYEAQ (reference sequence). The CDR3 has 14 residues.